The rows below give T cell receptor beta chains drawn from one sample of a study of T cell responses to AZD1222 COVID-19 vaccine. Profiling relied on immunoSEQ multiplex PCR, and the TCRdb table lists in-frame clones only, not all of them. The repertoire includes around 50,000 clones, 84% of them detected once, and 9.5% to 13% sits in the top ten. The material sequenced was peripheral blood, taken on day 0 of AZD1222 vaccination. Receptors were obtained from an adult in good health. The CDR3 runs from the conserved cysteine through the conserved F or W. A D gene is named only where the DNA matches it firmly. The size field is filled for only some rows; it gives once, few, many or a size class.

D	J	size	V	DNA	CDR3
NA	TRBJ1-4	NA	TRBV28	TGTGCCAGCAGTTCCCCGGCAGGGTTAAATGAAAAACTGTTTTTT	CASSSPAGLNEKLFF
NA	TRBJ1-1	once	TRBV15	TGTGCCACCAGCAAGAACACTGAAGCTTTCTTT	CATSKNTEAFF
TRBD1	TRBJ2-7	NA	TRBV15	TGTGCCACCAGCCTACTACAGGGGGCTAGCTACGAGCAGTACTTC	CATSLLQGASYEQYF
NA	TRBJ1-3	NA	TRBV7-9	TGTGCCAGCAGCTTGAGCTCTGGAAACACCATATATTTT	CASSLSSGNTIYF
NA	TRBJ2-1	NA	TRBV10-2	TGCGCCAGCAGTGAAACCCCAGGGGTTTCGGGTGAGCAGTTCTTC	CASSETPGVSGEQFF
TRBD1	TRBJ2-7	NA	TRBV5-6	TGTGCCAGCAGCTTTTATCCGGACAGGGAAAACGAGCAGTACTTC	CASSFYPDRENEQYF
NA	TRBJ2-5	NA	TRBV12-1	TGTGCCAGCCGAATCGTGGGGGGTTCCCCCGGGGAGACCCAGTACTTC	CASRIVGGSPGETQYF
NA	TRBJ1-2	few	TRBV18	TGTGCCAGCTCACTGTCAGGACTTAACTATGGCTACACCTTC	CASSLSGLNYGYTF
TRBD2	TRBJ2-1	once	TRBV6-5	TGTGCCACCGTATCCGGGACTAGCGGGAGAGATGAGCAGTTCTTC	CATVSGTSGRDEQFF
NA	TRBJ1-2	NA	TRBV28	TGTGCCAGCAAATCAAATGTAGGGGGGACCTATGGCTACACCTTC	CASKSNVGGTYGYTF
NA	TRBJ1-2	NA	TRBV5-1	TGCGCCAGCAGCCCCGGGACACAAGACTATGGCTACACCTTC	CASSPGTQDYGYTF
NA	TRBJ2-7	NA	TRBV21-1	TGTGCCAGCAGAACAAGACTAGCGGCATCTTACGAGCAGTACTTC	CASRTRLAASYEQYF
TRBD2	TRBJ2-1	NA	TRBV7-2	TGTGCCAGCAGCTTAGGACTAGCGGGGCCGTACAATGAGCAGTTCTTC	CASSLGLAGPYNEQFF
NA	TRBJ1-5	NA	TRBV3-1/TRBV3-2	TGTGCCAGCAGCCAAGAGGGTAACCGGGGCCGACTAGGAAGCAATCAGCCCCAGCATTTT	CASSQEGNRGRLGSNQPQHF
TRBD1	TRBJ1-6	NA	TRBV6-6	TGTGCCAGCACTCCGGGACAGGGGTATTCACCCCTCCACTTT	CASTPGQGYSPLHF
NA	TRBJ2-5	NA	TRBV13	TGTGCCAGCAGCTTAGGGCTAGCAGCAAAAGAGACCCAGTACTTC	CASSLGLAAKETQYF
TRBD1	TRBJ1-1	NA	TRBV4-1	TGCGCCAGCAGCCAACCCGGTCGGACAGGGGGGGTTTGGAATGAAGCTTTCTTT	CASSQPGRTGGVWNEAFF
TRBD1	TRBJ2-7	NA	TRBV11-3	TGTGCCAGCAGCTCTCTACAGGGACAGGGGGACGAGCAGTACTTC	CASSSLQGQGDEQYF
TRBD2	TRBJ2-1	NA	TRBV6-4	TGTGCCAGCAGTGACTCAGGACTAGCGGGAGTAGCCTACAATGAGCAGTTCTTC	CASSDSGLAGVAYNEQFF
TRBD1	TRBJ2-7	NA	TRBV3-1/TRBV3-2	TGTGCCAGCAGCCAAGTGGGGACAGCCTCCTACGAGCAGTACTTC	CASSQVGTASYEQYF
NA	TRBJ1-3	once	TRBV18	TGTGCCAGTATAGGGGACCTCTCTGGAAACACCATATATTTT	CASIGDLSGNTIYF
TRBD2	TRBJ2-3	NA	TRBV3-1/TRBV3-2	TGTGCCAGCAGCCACCATGGCGGGGGGAGGAGCACAGATACGCAGTATTTT	CASSHHGGGRSTDTQYF
NA	TRBJ1-6	NA	TRBV19	TGTGCCAGTAGTATCGTCGGAGGTTGGGATAATTCACCCCTCCACTTT	CASSIVGGWDNSPLHF
NA	TRBJ1-1	NA	TRBV28	TGTGCCAGCACCTCCGGGGGGGGAACGACTGAAGCTTTCTTT	CASTSGGGTTEAFF
NA	TRBJ2-1	few	TRBV2	TGTGCCAGCAGTGTACCCCGCAGGCGTAATTCCTACAATGAGCAGTTCTTC	CASSVPRRRNSYNEQFF
NA	TRBJ1-6	few	TRBV7-9	TGTGCCAGCAGCTTGGCAGGGGACTCACCCCTCCACTTT	CASSLAGDSPLHF
NA	TRBJ1-1	NA	TRBV29-1	TGCAGCGTTGCTGACTTCGGGGCTTTCTTT	CSVADFGAFF
NA	TRBJ1-2	NA	TRBV6-5	TGTGCCAGCAGTTACCGGACGTCGGGTCGGCCCTATGGCTACACCTTC	CASSYRTSGRPYGYTF
TRBD2	TRBJ2-3	NA	TRBV11-2	TGTGCCAGCAGCCCCCCCCCTAGCGGGAGGTCCACAGATACGCAGTATTTT	CASSPPPSGRSTDTQYF
NA	TRBJ2-7	NA	TRBV6-5	TGTGCCAGCACCGACGGCTACGAGCAGTACTTC	CASTDGYEQYF
TRBD2	TRBJ2-2	once	TRBV2	TGTGCCAGCAGTGGGGCGACTAGCGGGTTTACCGGGGAGCTGTTTTTT	CASSGATSGFTGELFF
NA	TRBJ1-5	NA	TRBV28	TGTGCCAGCAGTGGACAGCGGTATGGCAATCAGCCCCAGCATTTT	CASSGQRYGNQPQHF
NA	TRBJ1-1	NA	TRBV5-6	TGTGCCAGCAGCTCGAGATGGGGGCACAGTGTCGTGACTGAAGCTTTCTTT	CASSSRWGHSVVTEAFF
NA	TRBJ1-1	few	TRBV4-3	TGCGCCAGCAGTCGCGGGGTCCGGGCTGAAGCTTTCTTT	CASSRGVRAEAFF
NA	TRBJ1-2	once	TRBV2	TGTGCCAGCAGTGGTAGCCCGGAGGTTCGAGGCTACACCTTC	CASSGSPEVRGYTF
NA	TRBJ1-6	NA	TRBV7-9	TGTGCCAGCTCCCGAGTGGGGGGCCGGGATTCACCCCTCCACTTT	CASSRVGGRDSPLHF
TRBD1	TRBJ1-4	NA	TRBV3-1/TRBV3-2	TGTGCCAGCAGCCAAGATGGGACAGGGCGACTGTTTTTT	CASSQDGTGRLFF
NA	TRBJ1-4	NA	TRBV5-6	TGTGCCAGCAGCTCCAGGGGAGCCGGAGAAAAACTGTTTTTT	CASSSRGAGEKLFF
NA	TRBJ2-1	NA	TRBV6-5	TGTGCCAGCAGTTACTCGAACCGCGACAATGAGCAGTTCTTC	CASSYSNRDNEQFF
NA	TRBJ1-3	NA	TRBV29-1	TGCAGCGCCATAGGGGGGAATAACAGAAACACCATATATTTT	CSAIGGNNRNTIYF
NA	TRBJ1-2	NA	TRBV6-2/TRBV6-3	TGTGCCAGCAGCCGCAGCTATGGCTACACCTTC	CASSRSYGYTF
NA	TRBJ1-5	NA	TRBV7-8	TGTGCCAGCCGGGCGGATAGCAATCAGCCCCAGCATTTT	CASRADSNQPQHF
TRBD2	TRBJ2-1	NA	TRBV6-6	TGTGCCAGCAGTTACTCGGATCTAGCGGGATCAAATGAGCAGTTCTTC	CASSYSDLAGSNEQFF
NA	TRBJ2-3	NA	TRBV3-1/TRBV3-2	TGTGCCAGCAGCCAAAACCCAGATACGCAGTATTTT	CASSQNPDTQYF
TRBD1	TRBJ1-5	NA	TRBV29-1	TGCAGCGTTTCCTCGCAGGGGGGGCCGGGCAATCAGCCCCAGCATTTT	CSVSSQGGPGNQPQHF
NA	TRBJ1-1	NA	TRBV7-6	TGTGCCAGCAGCCCGCTTTTGAGAGCTTTCTTT	CASSPLLRAFF
NA	TRBJ2-5	few	TRBV11-2	TGTGCCAGCAGCTATAGCGGACAAGAGACCCAGTACTTC	CASSYSGQETQYF
NA	TRBJ2-2	NA	TRBV24-1	TGTGCCACCCAAATGACAGGGAGGCACGGGGAGCTGTTTTTT	CATQMTGRHGELFF
TRBD2	TRBJ2-4	NA	TRBV28	TGTGCCAGCAGTCCTGCGTTCGGGACTAGCGGGAGGGGGATAACCAAAAACATTCAGTACTTC	CASSPAFGTSGRGITKNIQYF
TRBD2	TRBJ2-3	NA	TRBV19	TGTGCCAGTAGTATCAGTAGCGGGGGAACAGATACGCAGTATTTT	CASSISSGGTDTQYF
NA	TRBJ2-2	NA	TRBV7-6	TGTGCCAGCAGCTTGGGTAACACCGGGGAGCTGTTTTTT	CASSLGNTGELFF
NA	TRBJ2-7	NA	TRBV28	TGTGCCAGCAGTCCCGGGAGCTCCTACGAGCAGTACTTC	CASSPGSSYEQYF
NA	TRBJ2-3	once	TRBV11-2	TGTGCCAGCAGCTTAGAGGGCGGGGCCACAGATACGCAGTATTTT	CASSLEGGATDTQYF